Listed below are T cell receptor beta chains from one sample, sequenced in a study of OX40 agonist ivuxolimab in advanced cancers. Sequencing used immunoSEQ multiplex PCR; TCRdb keeps in-frame clones, though not all of them. Of tens of thousands of clones in the sample, 70% to 90% are singletons; the top ten hold over 25%. Sample: CD4+ or CD8+ T cells sorted from blood, taken in a trial of the OX40 agonist ivuxolimab. Receptors originate from an adult with an advanced solid tumor such as melanoma, head and neck, liver or kidney cancer. Each CDR3 is given with its conserved first and last residue. Each record gives: V gene, J gene, clone size, D gene, CDR3 DNA, CDR3 protein. The D gene is left open where the match is weak. Size tells how often a clone was seen (once, few, many) or the class of an expanded clone, and some rows leave it out.

v_call: TRBV6-6
j_call: TRBJ1-2
clone_size: NA
d_call: NA
cdr3_nt: TGTGCCAGCAGTACCCTGGAGGGTGCGGCTTATGGCTACACCTTC
cdr3_aa: CASSTLEGAAYGYTF

v_call: TRBV6-5
j_call: TRBJ2-3
clone_size: once
d_call: NA
cdr3_nt: TGTGCCAGCAGTTATTCATTCAAAGGGGAGACAGATACGCAGTATTTT
cdr3_aa: CASSYSFKGETDTQYF

v_call: TRBV4-1
j_call: TRBJ2-7
clone_size: NA
d_call: TRBD1
cdr3_nt: TGCGCCAGCAGCCAAGGACAGGGGCCTGCCTACGAGCAGTACTTC
cdr3_aa: CASSQGQGPAYEQYF

v_call: TRBV7-9
j_call: TRBJ2-2
clone_size: NA
d_call: NA
cdr3_nt: TGTGCCAGCAGCCACAGGGTGGACGGGGAGCTGTTTTTT
cdr3_aa: CASSHRVDGELFF

v_call: TRBV20-1
j_call: TRBJ2-2
clone_size: NA
d_call: NA
cdr3_nt: TGCAGTGCCCTGAACACCGGGGAGCTGTTTTTT
cdr3_aa: CSALNTGELFF

v_call: TRBV14
j_call: TRBJ1-1
clone_size: NA
d_call: NA
cdr3_nt: TGTGCCAGCAGCCAAGATTTCGGGGCCCCTGGGTACACTGAAGCTTTCTTT
cdr3_aa: CASSQDFGAPGYTEAFF

v_call: TRBV5-1
j_call: TRBJ2-2
clone_size: NA
d_call: TRBD2
cdr3_nt: TGCGCCAGCAGCTGGGGACTAGGAGGATATTCCGGGGAGCTGTTTTTT
cdr3_aa: CASSWGLGGYSGELFF

v_call: TRBV7-6
j_call: TRBJ2-6
clone_size: NA
d_call: NA
cdr3_nt: TGTGCCAGCAGCTCGACGTGGGGACCCGTTTCTGGGGCCAACGTCCTGACTTTC
cdr3_aa: CASSSTWGPVSGANVLTF

v_call: TRBV5-6
j_call: TRBJ2-2
clone_size: NA
d_call: NA
cdr3_nt: TGTGCCAGCAGCTCATGGGGCGGGGTTATATATTCGAACACCGGGGAGCTGTTTTTT
cdr3_aa: CASSSWGGVIYSNTGELFF

v_call: TRBV12-2
j_call: TRBJ1-5
clone_size: NA
d_call: NA
cdr3_nt: TGTGCAAGTCGCCTCTCCACTAAAGATCAGCCCCAGCATTTT
cdr3_aa: CASRLSTKDQPQHF

v_call: TRBV11-2
j_call: TRBJ1-1
clone_size: NA
d_call: NA
cdr3_nt: TGTGCCAGCAGCTTAGGGGGCGGGTTGGGCACTGAAGCTTTCTTT
cdr3_aa: CASSLGGGLGTEAFF

v_call: TRBV11-2
j_call: TRBJ2-1
clone_size: NA
d_call: NA
cdr3_nt: TGTGCCAGCAGCCGTCTTCAGGGGAAGGTGGGCAATGAGCAGTTCTTC
cdr3_aa: CASSRLQGKVGNEQFF

v_call: TRBV10-3
j_call: TRBJ1-1
clone_size: NA
d_call: NA
cdr3_nt: TGTGCCGCAGGCAACACTGAAGCTTTCTTT
cdr3_aa: CAAGNTEAFF

v_call: TRBV4-1
j_call: TRBJ2-5
clone_size: NA
d_call: NA
cdr3_nt: TGCGCCAGCAGCCAAGATGGGAAGACCCAGTACTTC
cdr3_aa: CASSQDGKTQYF

v_call: TRBV7-6
j_call: TRBJ2-3
clone_size: NA
d_call: TRBD2
cdr3_nt: TGTGCCAGCAGCCGGATCGGGGGGGAAATAGATACGCAGTATTTT
cdr3_aa: CASSRIGGEIDTQYF

v_call: TRBV19
j_call: TRBJ2-7
clone_size: NA
d_call: TRBD1
cdr3_nt: TGTGCCACTACCCCCGGGACAGGGTTGTACGAGCAGTACTTC
cdr3_aa: CATTPGTGLYEQYF

v_call: TRBV4-2
j_call: TRBJ1-1
clone_size: NA
d_call: NA
cdr3_nt: TGTGCCAGCAGCGCCCAGGAAGGGATTGGCACTGAAGCTTTCTTT
cdr3_aa: CASSAQEGIGTEAFF

v_call: TRBV28
j_call: TRBJ2-7
clone_size: NA
d_call: NA
cdr3_nt: TGTGCCAGCAGTTTGGTTGGGGCCTACGAGCAGTACTTC
cdr3_aa: CASSLVGAYEQYF

v_call: TRBV27
j_call: TRBJ1-1
clone_size: once
d_call: NA
cdr3_nt: TGTGCCAGCAGTTTAAGACAGGATACAGTAGGCACTGAAGCTTTCTTT
cdr3_aa: CASSLRQDTVGTEAFF

v_call: TRBV19
j_call: TRBJ2-7
clone_size: NA
d_call: NA
cdr3_nt: TGTGCCAGTAGTCCGACAGAAACTTCCGAGCAGTACTTC
cdr3_aa: CASSPTETSEQYF

v_call: TRBV4-2
j_call: TRBJ2-1
clone_size: NA
d_call: TRBD1
cdr3_nt: TGTGCCAGCAGCCAAAAGCCGGGACAGTACAATGAGCAGTTCTTC
cdr3_aa: CASSQKPGQYNEQFF

v_call: TRBV27
j_call: TRBJ2-7
clone_size: NA
d_call: TRBD1
cdr3_nt: TGTGCCAGCACCCTGGGACAGGGGAATGACGAGCAGTACTTC
cdr3_aa: CASTLGQGNDEQYF

v_call: TRBV9
j_call: TRBJ1-2
clone_size: NA
d_call: NA
cdr3_nt: TGTGCCAGCAGCGTACAGGGTGATGACTATGGCTACACCTTC
cdr3_aa: CASSVQGDDYGYTF

v_call: TRBV19
j_call: TRBJ2-2
clone_size: NA
d_call: NA
cdr3_nt: TGTGCCAGTAGTATTCGGACACCGACACTCATTAACACCGGGGAGCTGTTTTTT
cdr3_aa: CASSIRTPTLINTGELFF

v_call: TRBV9
j_call: TRBJ2-3
clone_size: NA
d_call: NA
cdr3_nt: TGTGCCAGCAGCGCGCAGGGGGGGAGTTTTGATACGCAGTATTTT
cdr3_aa: CASSAQGGSFDTQYF

v_call: TRBV7-8
j_call: TRBJ2-4
clone_size: NA
d_call: TRBD2
cdr3_nt: TGTGCCAGCAGCTTATGGGAGCGGGGGGGCTTTTTGGCCAAAAACATTCAGTACTTC
cdr3_aa: CASSLWERGGFLAKNIQYF

v_call: TRBV2
j_call: TRBJ2-7
clone_size: NA
d_call: TRBD1
cdr3_nt: TGTGCCAGCAGTGAAGCGGGGGGACAGGTAATCCCCTACGAGCAGTACTTC
cdr3_aa: CASSEAGGQVIPYEQYF

v_call: TRBV6-1
j_call: TRBJ2-7
clone_size: NA
d_call: TRBD1
cdr3_nt: TGTGCCAGCAGTGAAGCGGGGACAGCCTACGAGCAGTACTTC
cdr3_aa: CASSEAGTAYEQYF

v_call: TRBV7-9
j_call: TRBJ2-1
clone_size: once
d_call: TRBD2
cdr3_nt: TGTGCCAGCAGCTCCGCCTCGAGCGGGGGCTTTGGTGAGCAGTTCTTC
cdr3_aa: CASSSASSGGFGEQFF

v_call: TRBV27
j_call: TRBJ2-7
clone_size: once
d_call: NA
cdr3_nt: TGTGCCAGCACCCTGGGACACGAGCAGTACTTC
cdr3_aa: CASTLGHEQYF

v_call: TRBV5-5
j_call: TRBJ1-1
clone_size: once
d_call: TRBD1
cdr3_nt: TGTGCCAGCAGCTGGGACAGGCCTAACACTGAAGCTTTCTTT
cdr3_aa: CASSWDRPNTEAFF

v_call: TRBV15
j_call: TRBJ2-1
clone_size: NA
d_call: NA
cdr3_nt: TGTGCCACCAGCAGTTACAATGAGCAGTTCTTC
cdr3_aa: CATSSYNEQFF

v_call: TRBV18
j_call: TRBJ2-2
clone_size: NA
d_call: NA
cdr3_nt: TGTGCCAGCTCACCATGGGGGACCGAGAACACCGGGGAGCTGTTTTTT
cdr3_aa: CASSPWGTENTGELFF

v_call: TRBV13
j_call: TRBJ1-3
clone_size: NA
d_call: TRBD1
cdr3_nt: TGTGCCAGCAGCCCTGAGGACAGGGGGCGCGAAAACACCATATATTTT
cdr3_aa: CASSPEDRGRENTIYF

v_call: TRBV27
j_call: TRBJ1-6
clone_size: NA
d_call: NA
cdr3_nt: TGTGCCAGCAGCAGAGGGAGTAGTGGTTCACCCCTCCACTTT
cdr3_aa: CASSRGSSGSPLHF

v_call: TRBV4-1
j_call: TRBJ2-7
clone_size: NA
d_call: TRBD1
cdr3_nt: TGCGCCAGCAGCCAAGTGGGGGACAGGGCCTACGAGCAGTACTTC
cdr3_aa: CASSQVGDRAYEQYF

v_call: TRBV9
j_call: TRBJ2-7
clone_size: NA
d_call: NA
cdr3_nt: TGTGCCAGCGGCCCCGGATACGAGCAGTACTTC
cdr3_aa: CASGPGYEQYF

v_call: TRBV18
j_call: TRBJ2-3
clone_size: NA
d_call: NA
cdr3_nt: TGTGCCAGCTCCCAGAGTTTGTCAGTTTTCAGTAGCACAGATACGCAGTATTTT
cdr3_aa: CASSQSLSVFSSTDTQYF

v_call: TRBV27
j_call: TRBJ2-1
clone_size: NA
d_call: NA
cdr3_nt: TGTGCCAGCAGTTTAATTCCGGGACCAGGGGACTCGAATGAGCAGTTCTTC
cdr3_aa: CASSLIPGPGDSNEQFF

v_call: TRBV4-1
j_call: TRBJ2-7
clone_size: once
d_call: TRBD1
cdr3_nt: TGCGCCAGCAGCCAGAGGACAGGGGGGGCCTACGAGCAGTACTTC
cdr3_aa: CASSQRTGGAYEQYF

v_call: TRBV2
j_call: TRBJ2-3
clone_size: NA
d_call: TRBD2
cdr3_nt: TGTGCCAGCACCGGAGGGGAGCGGGGGGACACAGATACGCAGTATTTT
cdr3_aa: CASTGGERGDTDTQYF

v_call: TRBV19
j_call: TRBJ2-2
clone_size: NA
d_call: TRBD1
cdr3_nt: TGTGCCAGTTTTGGACAGGGGTACGGGGAGCTGTTTTTT
cdr3_aa: CASFGQGYGELFF

v_call: TRBV6-6
j_call: TRBJ2-1
clone_size: NA
d_call: NA
cdr3_nt: TGTGCCAGCAGTAGCTGGGGCAATGAGCAGTTCTTC
cdr3_aa: CASSSWGNEQFF

v_call: TRBV30
j_call: TRBJ1-1
clone_size: few
d_call: NA
cdr3_nt: TGTGCCTGGAGTGTATCCAGGGTGAGGAACACTGAAGCTTTCTTT
cdr3_aa: CAWSVSRVRNTEAFF

v_call: TRBV27
j_call: TRBJ1-6
clone_size: NA
d_call: TRBD1
cdr3_nt: TGTGCCAGCATGAGGACAGGGTTGGGTTCACCCCTCCACTTT
cdr3_aa: CASMRTGLGSPLHF

v_call: TRBV18
j_call: TRBJ2-7
clone_size: NA
d_call: TRBD1
cdr3_nt: TGTGCCAGCTCCTGGGACAGGGAGGCCTACGAGCAGTACTTC
cdr3_aa: CASSWDREAYEQYF

v_call: TRBV5-6
j_call: TRBJ2-7
clone_size: once
d_call: TRBD1
cdr3_nt: TGTGCCAGCAGCTGGACAGGAACGGACTACGAGCAGTACTTC
cdr3_aa: CASSWTGTDYEQYF

v_call: TRBV11-2
j_call: TRBJ2-7
clone_size: NA
d_call: NA
cdr3_nt: TGTGCCAGCAGCCCCCCCCTCGGGCACTACGAGCAGTACTTC
cdr3_aa: CASSPPLGHYEQYF

v_call: TRBV11-2
j_call: TRBJ1-4
clone_size: NA
d_call: NA
cdr3_nt: TGTGCCAGCAGCGCCGTGTGGGAAACTAATGAAAAACTGTTTTTT
cdr3_aa: CASSAVWETNEKLFF

v_call: TRBV28
j_call: TRBJ2-7
clone_size: NA
d_call: TRBD2
cdr3_nt: TGTGCCAGCACCCCTAGGGCGGGGGGAATATCCTACGAGCAGTACTTC
cdr3_aa: CASTPRAGGISYEQYF

v_call: TRBV4-1
j_call: TRBJ1-2
clone_size: NA
d_call: TRBD1
cdr3_nt: TGCGCCAGCAGCCAAGATCCCGTTTCGGACAGGCCATGGGGCTACACCTTC
cdr3_aa: CASSQDPVSDRPWGYTF

v_call: TRBV6-6
j_call: TRBJ2-3
clone_size: NA
d_call: TRBD2
cdr3_nt: TGTGCCAGCAGTAGCGGGGCATTAGCAGATACGCAGTATTTT
cdr3_aa: CASSSGALADTQYF

v_call: TRBV7-6
j_call: TRBJ1-1
clone_size: many
d_call: TRBD1
cdr3_nt: TGTGCCAGCAGCTTAGCCGGGACAGCGAACACTGAAGCTTTCTTT
cdr3_aa: CASSLAGTANTEAFF

v_call: TRBV7-2
j_call: TRBJ1-2
clone_size: few
d_call: NA
cdr3_nt: TGTGCCAGCAGCTTCTGGGGATCCCACTATGATGGCTACACCTTC
cdr3_aa: CASSFWGSHYDGYTF

v_call: TRBV7-9
j_call: TRBJ2-7
clone_size: few
d_call: TRBD1
cdr3_nt: TGTGCCAGCAGCTCACAGGGGGAGGAGTACGAGCAGTACTTC
cdr3_aa: CASSSQGEEYEQYF

v_call: TRBV14
j_call: TRBJ2-7
clone_size: NA
d_call: NA
cdr3_nt: TGTGCCAGCAGCCAAGTTGCGGGTTCCGAGCAGTACTTC
cdr3_aa: CASSQVAGSEQYF

v_call: TRBV28
j_call: TRBJ1-5
clone_size: NA
d_call: NA
cdr3_nt: TGTGCCAGCAGTTTTGGGGGGGCTAGCAATCAGCCCCAGCATTTT
cdr3_aa: CASSFGGASNQPQHF

v_call: TRBV6-5
j_call: TRBJ1-4
clone_size: NA
d_call: NA
cdr3_nt: TGTGCCAGCAGTCAGGACAGAGCAACTAATGAAAAACTGTTTTTT
cdr3_aa: CASSQDRATNEKLFF

v_call: TRBV29-1
j_call: TRBJ1-2
clone_size: NA
d_call: TRBD1
cdr3_nt: TGCAGCGTTGAAACCCCCTGGGACAGCAACTATGGCTACACCTTC
cdr3_aa: CSVETPWDSNYGYTF

v_call: TRBV7-5
j_call: TRBJ2-2
clone_size: NA
d_call: NA
cdr3_nt: TGTGCCAGAAGCTTAGTAGTCGCCGACGCGAACACCGGGGAGCTGTTTTTT
cdr3_aa: CARSLVVADANTGELFF